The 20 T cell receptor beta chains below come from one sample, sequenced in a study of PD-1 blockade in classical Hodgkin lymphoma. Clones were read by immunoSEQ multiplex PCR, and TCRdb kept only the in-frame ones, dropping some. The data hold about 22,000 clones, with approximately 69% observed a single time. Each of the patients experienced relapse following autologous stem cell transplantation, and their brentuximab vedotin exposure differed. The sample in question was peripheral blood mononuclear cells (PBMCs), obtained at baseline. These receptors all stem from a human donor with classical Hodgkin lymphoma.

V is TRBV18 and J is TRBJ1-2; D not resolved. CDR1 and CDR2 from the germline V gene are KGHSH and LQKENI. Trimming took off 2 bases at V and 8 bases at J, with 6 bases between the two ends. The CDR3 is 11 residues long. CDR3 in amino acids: CASSPGEGYTF. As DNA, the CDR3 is TGTGCCAGCTCACCAGGGGAGGGCTACACCTTC.

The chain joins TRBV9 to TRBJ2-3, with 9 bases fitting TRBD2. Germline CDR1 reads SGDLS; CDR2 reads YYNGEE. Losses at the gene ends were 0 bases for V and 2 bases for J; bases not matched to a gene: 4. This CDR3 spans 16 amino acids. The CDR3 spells CASSVVGGGATDTQYF. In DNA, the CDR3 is TGTGCCAGCAGCGTAGTAGGCGGGGGGGCCACAGATACGCAGTATTTT.

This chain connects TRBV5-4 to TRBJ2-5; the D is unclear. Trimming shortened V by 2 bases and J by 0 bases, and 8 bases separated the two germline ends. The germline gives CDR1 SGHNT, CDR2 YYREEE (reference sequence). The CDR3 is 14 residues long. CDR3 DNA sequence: TGTGCCAGCAGCTTCGACCCGTACCAAGAGACCCAGTACTTC. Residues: CASSFDPYQETQYF. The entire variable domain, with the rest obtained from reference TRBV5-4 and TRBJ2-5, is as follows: ETGVTQSPTHLIKTRGQQVTLRCSSQSGHNTVSWYQQALGQGPQFIFQYYREEENGRGNFPPRFSGLQFPNYSSELNVNALELDDSALYLCASSFDPYQETQYFGPGTRLLVL.

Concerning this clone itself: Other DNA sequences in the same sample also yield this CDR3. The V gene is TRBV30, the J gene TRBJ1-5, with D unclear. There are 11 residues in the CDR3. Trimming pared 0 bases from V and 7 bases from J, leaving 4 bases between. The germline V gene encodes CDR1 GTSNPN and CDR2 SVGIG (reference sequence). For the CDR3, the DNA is TGTGCCTGGAGTGTAGGGCAGCCCCAGCATTTT. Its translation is CAWSVGQPQHF.

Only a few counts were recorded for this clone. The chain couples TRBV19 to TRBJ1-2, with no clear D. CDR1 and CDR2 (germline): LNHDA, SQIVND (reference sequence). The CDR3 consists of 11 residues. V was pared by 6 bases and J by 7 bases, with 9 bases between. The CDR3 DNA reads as TGTGCCAGTAGGAACTCAGGTGGCTACACCTTC. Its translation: CASRNSGGYTF.

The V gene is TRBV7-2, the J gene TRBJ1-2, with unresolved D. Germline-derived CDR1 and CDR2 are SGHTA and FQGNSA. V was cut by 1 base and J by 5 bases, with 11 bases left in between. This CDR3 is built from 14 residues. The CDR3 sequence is CASSLDEGYYGYTF. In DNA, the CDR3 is TGTGCCAGCAGCTTAGACGAGGGTTATTATGGCTACACCTTC. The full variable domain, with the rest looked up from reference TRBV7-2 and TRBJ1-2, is GAGVSQSPSNKVTEKGKDVELRCDPISGHTALYWYRQSLGQGLEFLIYFQGNSAPDKSGLPSDRFSAERTGGSVSTLTIQRTQQEDSAVYLCASSLDEGYYGYTFGSGTRLTVV.

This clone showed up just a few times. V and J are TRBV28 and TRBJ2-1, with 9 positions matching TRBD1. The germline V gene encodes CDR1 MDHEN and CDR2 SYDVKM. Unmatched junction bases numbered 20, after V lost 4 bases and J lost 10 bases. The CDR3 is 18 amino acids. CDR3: CASSSMTYDRDRVGEQFF. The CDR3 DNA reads TGTGCCAGCAGTTCAATGACCTATGACCGGGACAGGGTGGGGGAGCAGTTCTTC.

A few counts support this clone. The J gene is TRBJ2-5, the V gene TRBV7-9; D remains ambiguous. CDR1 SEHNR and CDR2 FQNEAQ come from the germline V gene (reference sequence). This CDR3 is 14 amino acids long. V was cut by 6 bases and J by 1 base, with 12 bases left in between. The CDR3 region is CASRPDGFQETQYF. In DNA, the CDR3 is TGTGCCAGCAGACCCGACGGATTCCAAGAGACCCAGTACTTC.

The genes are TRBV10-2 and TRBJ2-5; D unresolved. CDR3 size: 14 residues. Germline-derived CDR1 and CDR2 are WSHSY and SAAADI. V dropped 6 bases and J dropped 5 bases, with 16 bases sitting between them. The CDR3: CASSGSRVLETQYF. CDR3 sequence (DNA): TGCGCCAGCAGCGGGTCTCGGGTCTTGGAGACCCAGTACTTC.

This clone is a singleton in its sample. This CDR3 reads CAWSVRWDEQFF. The CDR3 region has the DNA TGTGCCTGGAGTGTACGGTGGGATGAGCAGTTCTTC. The genes are TRBV30 and TRBJ2-1; D not resolved. The V end was cut by 0 bases, the J end by 8 bases, with 8 bases between. The CDR3 is made up of 12 amino acids. Germline CDR1 is GTSNPN and CDR2 is SVGIG (reference sequence).

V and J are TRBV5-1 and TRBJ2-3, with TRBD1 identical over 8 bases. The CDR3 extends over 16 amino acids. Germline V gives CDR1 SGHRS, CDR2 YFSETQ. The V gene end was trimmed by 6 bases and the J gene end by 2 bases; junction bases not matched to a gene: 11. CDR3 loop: CASTGTGGWITDTQYF. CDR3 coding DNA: TGCGCCAGCACTGGAACAGGGGGATGGATCACAGATACGCAGTATTTT.

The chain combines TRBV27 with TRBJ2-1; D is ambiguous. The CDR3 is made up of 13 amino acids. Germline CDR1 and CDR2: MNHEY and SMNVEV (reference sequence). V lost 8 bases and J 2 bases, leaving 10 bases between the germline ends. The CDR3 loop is CASGISTYNEQFF. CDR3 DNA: TGTGCCAGCGGCATCTCTACCTACAATGAGCAGTTCTTC.

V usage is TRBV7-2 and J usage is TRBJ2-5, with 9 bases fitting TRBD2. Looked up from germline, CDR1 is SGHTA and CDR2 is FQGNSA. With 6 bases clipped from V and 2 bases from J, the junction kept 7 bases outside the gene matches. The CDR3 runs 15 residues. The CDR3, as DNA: TGTGCCAGCAGTTCCCGGACTAGCGCTCAAGAGACCCAGTACTTC. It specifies CASSSRTSAQETQYF.

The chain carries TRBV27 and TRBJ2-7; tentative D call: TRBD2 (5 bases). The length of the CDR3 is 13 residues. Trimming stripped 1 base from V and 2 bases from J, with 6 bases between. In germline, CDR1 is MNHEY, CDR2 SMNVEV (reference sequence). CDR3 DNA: TGTGCCAGCAGTTTATTGGGAGCCTACGAGCAGTACTTC. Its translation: CASSLLGAYEQYF.

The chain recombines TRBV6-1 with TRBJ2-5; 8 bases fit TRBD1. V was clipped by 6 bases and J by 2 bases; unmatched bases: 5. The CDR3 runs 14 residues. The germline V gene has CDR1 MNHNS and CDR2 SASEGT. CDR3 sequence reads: CASSTTGVQETQYF. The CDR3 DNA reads TGTGCCAGCAGCACGACAGGGGTACAAGAGACCCAGTACTTC.

CDR3 sequence: CASSLRVDEQYF. The CDR3 DNA is TGTGCCAGCAGCTTGAGGGTGGACGAGCAGTACTTC. This sequence joins TRBV5-6 and TRBJ2-7; D unresolved. CDR1 and CDR2 from the germline V gene are SGHDT and YYEEEE. This CDR3 has 12 amino acids. V was shortened by 1 base and J by 5 bases, with 7 bases between the two germline ends.

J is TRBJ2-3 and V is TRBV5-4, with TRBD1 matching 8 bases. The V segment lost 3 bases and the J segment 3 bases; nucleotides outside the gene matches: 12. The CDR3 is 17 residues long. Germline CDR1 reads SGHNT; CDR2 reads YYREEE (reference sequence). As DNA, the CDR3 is TGTGCCAGCAGCTCAGTTGTTGGGACAGGTTTAACAGATACGCAGTATTTT. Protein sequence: CASSSVVGTGLTDTQYF.

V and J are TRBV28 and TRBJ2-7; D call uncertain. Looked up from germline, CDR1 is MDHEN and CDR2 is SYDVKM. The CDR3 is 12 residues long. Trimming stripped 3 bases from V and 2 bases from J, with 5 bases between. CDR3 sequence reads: CASSFKTYEQYF. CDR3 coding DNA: TGTGCCAGCAGTTTTAAGACCTACGAGCAGTACTTC.

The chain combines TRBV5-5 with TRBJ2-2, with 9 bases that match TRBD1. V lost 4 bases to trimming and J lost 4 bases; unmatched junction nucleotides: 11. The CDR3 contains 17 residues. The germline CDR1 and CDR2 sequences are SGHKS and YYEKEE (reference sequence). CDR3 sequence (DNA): TGTGCCAGCAGCGGAACAGGGGGCCCCTCAGGCACCGGGGAGCTGTTTTTT. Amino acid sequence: CASSGTGGPSGTGELFF. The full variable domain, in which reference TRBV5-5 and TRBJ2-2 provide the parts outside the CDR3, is DAGVTQSPTHLIKTRGQQVTLRCSPISGHKSVSWYQQVLGQGPQFIFQYYEKEERGRGNFPDRFSARQFPNYSSELNVNALLLGDSALYLCASSGTGGPSGTGELFFGEGSRLTVL.

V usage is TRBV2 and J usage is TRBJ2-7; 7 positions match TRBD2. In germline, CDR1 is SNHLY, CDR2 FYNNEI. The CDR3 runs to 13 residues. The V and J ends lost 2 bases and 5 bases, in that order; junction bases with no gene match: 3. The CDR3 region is CASSESGGNEQYF. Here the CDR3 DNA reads TGTGCCAGCAGTGAATCGGGAGGTAACGAGCAGTACTTC.